This TCR beta chain is drawn from a study of CD8 T cells in Susac syndrome. Random hexamers were used to reverse transcribe 0.5 to 1 ug of RNA. MiXCR, applied by TCRdb to the immunoSEQ multiplex PCR reads, yields one record per CDR3 protein. Of around 200,000 distinct CDR3 sequences in the sample, around 93% were seen once. V was pared by 5 bases and J by 8 bases, with 13 bases between. The CDR3 is 14 amino acids. Input material: CD4+ T cells from PBMCs. This chain connects TRBV12-3 or TRBV12-4 to TRBJ1-6; D gene ambiguous. The sequence was obtained from a human donor with multiple sclerosis. In DNA, the CDR3 is TGTGCCAGCAGTCCGGACGGTTTTGATTCACCCCTCCACTTT. Amino acid sequence: CASSPDGFDSPLHF.